This record looks at one TCR beta chain sequence and its context. No antigen is known for it. This sample was included in a study of cytomegalovirus exposure and HLA in healthy donors. Study results and limitations: Data from an earlier analysis indicated that most TCR beta V segments were productive either about 90% or about 30% of the time. Among TCR beta chains of equal frequency, HLA-associated ones were more clonally expanded in a later analysis. High sensitivity and specificity were reportedly achieved when the classifier diagnosed cytomegalovirus status.

CDR1 is MNHEY, CDR2 SVGAGI, per germline. The length of the CDR3 is 15 residues. V trimming: 6 bases; J trimming: 5 bases; junction bases outside the gene matches: 8. Amplification used 60 Vbeta primers and 13 Jbeta primers. The table came from immunoSEQ multiplex PCR; TCRdb's copy has only in-frame clones and leaves some out. The sample lists about 300,000 clones, just over 85% occurring once. This chain joins TRBV6-5 and TRBJ2-5, with 11 bases identical to TRBD2. Sequencing was performed on PBMCs. The source of this sequence is a man aged 40-55 years in good health and CMV-seropositive. The CDR3 DNA is TGTGCCAGCAGATTACTAGCGGGAGTGTTTGAGACCCAGTACTTC. Residues: CASRLLAGVFETQYF.